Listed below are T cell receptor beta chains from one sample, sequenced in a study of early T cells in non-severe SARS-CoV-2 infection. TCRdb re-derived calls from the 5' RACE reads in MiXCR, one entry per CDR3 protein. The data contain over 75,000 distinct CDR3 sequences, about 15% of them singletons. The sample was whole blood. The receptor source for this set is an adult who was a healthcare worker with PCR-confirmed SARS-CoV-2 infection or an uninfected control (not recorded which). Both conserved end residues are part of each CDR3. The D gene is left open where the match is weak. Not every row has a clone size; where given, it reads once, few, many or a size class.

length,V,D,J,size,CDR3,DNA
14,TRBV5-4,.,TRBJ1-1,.,CASSPRRENTEAFF,TGTGCCAGCAGCCCCCGAAGGGAGAACACTGAAGCTTTCTTT
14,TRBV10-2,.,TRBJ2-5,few,CASSYRRRVETQYF,TGCGCCAGCAGTTATCGGCGGCGAGTGGAGACCCAGTACTTC
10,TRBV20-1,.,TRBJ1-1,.,CSARTVHAFF,TGCAGTGCTAGAACAGTTCATGCTTTCTTT
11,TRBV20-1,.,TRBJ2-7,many,CSAKGVSEQYF,TGCAGTGCCAAGGGGGTCAGCGAGCAGTACTTC
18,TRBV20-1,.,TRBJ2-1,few,CSARRTASRVSSYNEQFF,TGCAGTGCTAGGAGGACGGCCTCACGGGTAAGCTCCTACAATGAGCAGTTCTTC
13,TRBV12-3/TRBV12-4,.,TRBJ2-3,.,CATRPLVTDTQYF,TGTGCCACTCGGCCCCTTGTCACAGATACGCAGTATTTT
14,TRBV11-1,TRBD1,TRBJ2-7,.,CASSTRDSAYEQYF,TGTGCCAGCAGCACCCGGGACAGTGCCTACGAGCAGTACTTC
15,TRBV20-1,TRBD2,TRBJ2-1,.,CSATQTSGNYNEQFF,TGCAGTGCTACCCAGACTAGCGGAAATTACAATGAGCAGTTCTTC
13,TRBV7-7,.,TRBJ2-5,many,CASSFGVGETQYF,TGTGCCAGCAGCTTTGGAGTAGGGGAGACCCAGTACTTC
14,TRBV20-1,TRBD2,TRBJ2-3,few,CSASSGGGADTQYF,TGCAGTGCTAGTTCGGGCGGGGGGGCAGATACGCAGTATTTT
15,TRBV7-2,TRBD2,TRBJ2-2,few,CASSFMGGATGELFF,TGTGCCAGCAGCTTCATGGGAGGGGCCACCGGGGAGCTGTTTTTT